The present T cell receptor (beta chain) was sequenced within a study of T cell changes during pregnancy in multiple sclerosis. This CDR3 spans 13 amino acids. The germline CDR1 and CDR2 sequences are MNHEY and SMNVEV (reference sequence). Trimming pared 5 bases from V and 4 bases from J, leaving 11 bases between. Sequencing was performed with immunoSEQ multiplex PCR; in TCRdb, only in-frame clones are kept and a portion is missing. The repertoire holds under 25,000 clones, with 86% as singletons. The chain links TRBV27 to TRBJ1-2, with D maybe TRBD1 (6 bases). Specimen: CD8+ T cells from peripheral blood mononuclear cells, collected in the first trimester of pregnancy. The sequence was collected from a female donor in good health, enrolled as a control in a pregnancy study. The CDR3 region is CASSPQGIYGYTF. The CDR3 DNA sequence: TGTGCCAGCAGTCCGCAGGGGATCTATGGCTACACCTTC.